This TCR beta chain stems from a study of cytomegalovirus exposure and HLA in healthy donors. The study's findings and limits: Researchers reported that a few CMV-associated chains were confirmed in vitro as CMV antigen-specific. Analyzed later, most CMV-associated TCR beta chains appeared HLA-restricted. In terms of immune exposure information, only CMV serostatus was available. V- and J-gene trimming of TCR beta was linked (in a later analysis) to a missense DCLRE1C variant.

Primers: 60 Vbeta forward and 13 Jbeta reverse. Some clones are missing from TCRdb's copy, which holds only in-frame ones; the method was immunoSEQ multiplex PCR. The sample lists fewer than 20,000 clones; roughly four fifths were seen once. About this clone: Its antigen is not known.

Germline CDR1 reads MNHEY; CDR2 reads SVGAGI. This CDR3 is built from 12 residues. V dropped 9 bases and J dropped 6; count of bases not matched to a gene: 7. Sequencing used PBMCs. The rearrangement uses TRBV6-5 and TRBJ2-7; 8 nucleotides agree with TRBD1. The receptor comes from a human donor in good health. The CDR3 bases are TGTGCCAGTGGACAGGGTAGTCGCGAGCAGTACTTC. Translation gives CASGQGSREQYF.